This TCR beta chain emerged from a study of T cell clones after liver transplantation. The germline gives CDR1 LNHDA, CDR2 SQIVND (reference sequence). Trimming at V came to 6 bases and at J to 0 bases, leaving 7 bases not matched to a gene. The CDR3 sequence is 15 residues long. The repertoire was sequenced with immunoSEQ multiplex PCR; TCRdb's copy has only in-frame clones and lacks some. Of tens of thousands of clones in the sample, 80% are singletons; the top ten hold approximately 0.77%. The chain links TRBV19 to TRBJ1-1; 7 bases line up with TRBD1. The sequences come from CD4+ T cells from blood, collected 12 months after liver transplant. This clonotype originated in a human patient who received a liver transplant. Some T cells here may be from the graft donor. In DNA form, the CDR3 reads TGTGCCAGTAGGGGGACAGAGACGATGAACACTGAAGCTTTCTTT. Protein product: CASRGTETMNTEAFF.